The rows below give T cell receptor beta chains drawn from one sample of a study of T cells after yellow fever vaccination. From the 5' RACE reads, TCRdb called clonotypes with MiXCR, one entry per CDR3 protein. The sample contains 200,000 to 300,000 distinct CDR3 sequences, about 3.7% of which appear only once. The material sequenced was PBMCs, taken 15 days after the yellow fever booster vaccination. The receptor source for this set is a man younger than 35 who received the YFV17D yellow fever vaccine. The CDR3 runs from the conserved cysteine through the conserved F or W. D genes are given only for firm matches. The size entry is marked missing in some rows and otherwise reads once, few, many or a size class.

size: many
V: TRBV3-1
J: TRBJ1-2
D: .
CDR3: CASSRAGERYGYTF
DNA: TGTGCCAGCAGCCGGGCAGGGGAAAGGTATGGCTACACCTTC

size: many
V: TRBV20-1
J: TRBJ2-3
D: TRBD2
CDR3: CSANGEGPDTQYF
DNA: TGCAGTGCTAACGGGGAGGGACCAGATACGCAGTATTTT

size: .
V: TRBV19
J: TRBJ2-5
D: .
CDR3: CASSLGWTETQYF
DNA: TGTGCCAGTAGTTTAGGCTGGACGGAGACCCAGTACTTC

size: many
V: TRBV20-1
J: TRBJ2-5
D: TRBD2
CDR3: CSARPTSGGQETQYF
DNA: TGCAGTGCTAGACCGACTAGCGGGGGACAAGAGACCCAGTACTTC

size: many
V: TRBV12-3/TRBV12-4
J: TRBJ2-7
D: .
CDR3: CASNRDAGTEQYF
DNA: TGTGCCAGCAACCGCGATGCTGGGACAGAGCAGTACTTC

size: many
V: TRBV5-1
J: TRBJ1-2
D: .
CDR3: CASSEVGDYGYTF
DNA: TGCGCCAGCAGCGAGGTCGGCGACTATGGCTACACCTTC

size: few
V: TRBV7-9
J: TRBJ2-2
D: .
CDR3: CASRAGYPPTGELFF
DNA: TGTGCCAGCCGAGCAGGCTATCCCCCGACCGGGGAGCTGTTTTTT

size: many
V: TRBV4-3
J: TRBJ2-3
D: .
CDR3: CASSQSPATDTQYF
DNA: TGCGCCAGCAGCCAGTCCCCGGCGACAGATACGCAGTATTTT

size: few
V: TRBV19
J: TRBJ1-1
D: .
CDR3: CASRRTMNTEAFF
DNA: TGTGCCAGTAGGAGGACCATGAACACTGAAGCTTTCTTT

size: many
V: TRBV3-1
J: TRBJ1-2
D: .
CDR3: CASSRDKGYGYTF
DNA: TGTGCCAGCAGCCGCGACAAGGGCTATGGCTACACCTTC

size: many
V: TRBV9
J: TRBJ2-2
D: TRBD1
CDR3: CASSDEGAGGELFF
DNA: TGTGCCAGCAGCGACGAGGGGGCTGGAGGGGAGCTGTTTTTT

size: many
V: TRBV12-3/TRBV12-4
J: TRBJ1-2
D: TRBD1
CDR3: CASSPGQSNYGYTF
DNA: TGTGCCAGCAGTCCGGGACAGAGTAACTATGGCTACACCTTC

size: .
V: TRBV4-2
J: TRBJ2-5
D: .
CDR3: CASSQEPTKETQYF
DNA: TGTGCCAGCAGCCAGGAGCCAACTAAGGAGACCCAGTACTTC

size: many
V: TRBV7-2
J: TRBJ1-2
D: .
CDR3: CASSPYGIGYTF
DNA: TGTGCCAGCAGCCCGTACGGTATAGGCTACACCTTC

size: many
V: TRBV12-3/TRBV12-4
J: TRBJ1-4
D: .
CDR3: CASMWGGTNEKLFF
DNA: TGTGCCAGCATGTGGGGGGGCACTAATGAAAAACTGTTTTTT

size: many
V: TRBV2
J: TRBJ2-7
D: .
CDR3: CASSEFQGGYEQYF
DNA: TGTGCCAGCAGTGAGTTTCAGGGGGGCTACGAGCAGTACTTC

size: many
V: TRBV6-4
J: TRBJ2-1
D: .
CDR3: CASSDSGYEQFF
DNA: TGTGCCAGCAGTGACTCGGGTTATGAGCAGTTCTTC

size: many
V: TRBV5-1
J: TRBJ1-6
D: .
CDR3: CASSSRRARNSPLHF
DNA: TGCGCCAGCAGCTCCCGCAGGGCCCGTAATTCACCCCTCCACTTT

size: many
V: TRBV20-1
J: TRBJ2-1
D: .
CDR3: CSARMGSRDEQFF
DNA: TGCAGTGCTAGAATGGGGAGTCGGGATGAGCAGTTCTTC

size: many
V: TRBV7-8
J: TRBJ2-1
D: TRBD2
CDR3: CASSPSGGTTSYNEQFF
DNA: TGTGCCAGCAGCCCTAGCGGGGGCACTACCTCCTACAATGAGCAGTTCTTC

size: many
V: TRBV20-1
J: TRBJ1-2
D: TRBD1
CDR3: CSASSTRTGSYGYTF
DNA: TGCAGTGCTAGCTCGACCAGGACAGGATCCTATGGCTACACCTTC

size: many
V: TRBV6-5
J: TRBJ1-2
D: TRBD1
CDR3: CASSTGGRYGYTF
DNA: TGTGCCAGCAGTACAGGGGGCAGGTATGGCTACACCTTC

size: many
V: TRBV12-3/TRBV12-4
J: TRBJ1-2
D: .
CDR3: CASRPDTHYGYTF
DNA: TGTGCCAGCAGACCCGACACACACTATGGCTACACCTTC

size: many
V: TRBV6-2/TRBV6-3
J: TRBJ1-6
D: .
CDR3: CASRPSGGAGINSPLHF
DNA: TGTGCCAGCAGACCGTCCGGAGGTGCCGGAATAAATTCACCCCTCCACTTT

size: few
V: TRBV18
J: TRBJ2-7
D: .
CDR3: CASSPQGSYEQYF
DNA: TGTGCCAGCTCACCACAGGGAAGCTACGAGCAGTACTTC

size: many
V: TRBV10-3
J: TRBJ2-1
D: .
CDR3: CAISGEVTNEQFF
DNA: TGTGCCATCAGTGGGGAGGTCACCAATGAGCAGTTCTTC

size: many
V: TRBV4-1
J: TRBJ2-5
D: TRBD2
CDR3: CASSQDPASGGRIRETQYF
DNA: TGCGCCAGCAGCCAAGATCCGGCTAGCGGGGGCCGGATCCGGGAGACCCAGTACTTC

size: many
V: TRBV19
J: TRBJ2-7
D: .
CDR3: CASRYRDGIFEQYF
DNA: TGTGCCAGTAGGTATCGGGACGGGATTTTCGAGCAGTACTTC

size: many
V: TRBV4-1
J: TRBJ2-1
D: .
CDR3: CASSQLTQPGEQFF
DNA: TGCGCCAGCAGCCAACTAACCCAACCGGGTGAGCAGTTCTTC

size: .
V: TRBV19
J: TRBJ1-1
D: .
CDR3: CASSITAGTTEAFF
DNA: TGTGCCAGTAGTATAACAGCGGGTACCACTGAAGCTTTCTTT

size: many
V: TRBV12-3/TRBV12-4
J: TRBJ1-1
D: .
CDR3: CASSLQDGGTEAFF
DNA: TGTGCCAGCAGTTTACAGGACGGCGGCACTGAAGCTTTCTTT

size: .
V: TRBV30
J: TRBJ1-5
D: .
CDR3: CAWSDGAQPQHF
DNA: TGTGCCTGGAGTGATGGGGCGCAGCCCCAGCATTTT

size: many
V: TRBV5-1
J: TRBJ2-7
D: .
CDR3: CASSTSGSIPPYEQYF
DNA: TGCGCCAGCAGTACGTCAGGGTCAATCCCCCCCTACGAGCAGTACTTC

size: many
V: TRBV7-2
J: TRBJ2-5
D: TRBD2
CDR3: CASSLTNPGLAEQETQYF
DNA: TGTGCCAGCAGCTTAACTAACCCCGGACTAGCAGAACAAGAGACCCAGTACTTC

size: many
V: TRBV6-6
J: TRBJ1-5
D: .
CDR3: CASSYSIGPESNQPQHF
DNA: TGTGCCAGCAGTTACTCGATAGGTCCCGAGAGCAATCAGCCCCAGCATTTT

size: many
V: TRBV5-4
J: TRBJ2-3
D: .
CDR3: CASSLVLGATDTQYF
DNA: TGTGCCAGCAGCTTGGTTCTGGGGGCGACAGATACGCAGTATTTT

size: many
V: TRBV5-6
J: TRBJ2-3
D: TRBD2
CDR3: CASSPSGGRDTDTQYF
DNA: TGTGCCAGCAGCCCTAGCGGGGGGCGGGACACAGATACGCAGTATTTT

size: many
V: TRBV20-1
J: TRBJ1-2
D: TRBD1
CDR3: CSAKGQADGGYTF
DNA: TGCAGTGCGAAAGGACAGGCTGACGGGGGCTACACCTTC

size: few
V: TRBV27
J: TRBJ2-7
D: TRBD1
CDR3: CASQKGTGGPYEQYF
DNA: TGTGCCAGCCAAAAGGGGACAGGGGGTCCGTACGAGCAGTACTTC

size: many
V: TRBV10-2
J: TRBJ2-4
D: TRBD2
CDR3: CASSPRAGDGKNIQYF
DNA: TGCGCCAGCAGCCCCAGGGCGGGGGATGGCAAAAACATTCAGTACTTC

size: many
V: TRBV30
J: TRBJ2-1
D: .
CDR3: CAWSVKVSWAHEQFF
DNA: TGTGCCTGGAGTGTGAAAGTGAGTTGGGCACATGAGCAGTTCTTC

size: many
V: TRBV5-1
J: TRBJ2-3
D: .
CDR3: CASSSPEASTDTQYF
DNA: TGCGCCAGCAGCTCCCCGGAGGCTTCGACAGATACGCAGTATTTT

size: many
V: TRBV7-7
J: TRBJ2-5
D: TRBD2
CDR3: CASSQGSGNQETQYF
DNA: TGTGCTAGCAGCCAAGGCAGCGGGAACCAAGAGACCCAGTACTTC

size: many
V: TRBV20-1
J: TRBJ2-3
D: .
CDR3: CSARPRVGTDTQYF
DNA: TGCAGTGCTAGGCCCCGCGTGGGCACAGATACGCAGTATTTT

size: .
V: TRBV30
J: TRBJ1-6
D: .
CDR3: CAWDLAQGSPLHF
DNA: TGTGCCTGGGATCTAGCACAAGGGTCACCCCTCCACTTT

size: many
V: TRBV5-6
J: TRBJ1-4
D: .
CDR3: CASSFLDSATNEKLFF
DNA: TGTGCCAGCAGCTTCCTGGACAGTGCAACTAATGAAAAACTGTTTTTT

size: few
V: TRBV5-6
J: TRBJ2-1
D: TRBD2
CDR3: CASSFQGALGLAGSYNEQFF
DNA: TGTGCCAGCAGCTTCCAGGGGGCCCTGGGACTAGCGGGATCCTACAATGAGCAGTTCTTC

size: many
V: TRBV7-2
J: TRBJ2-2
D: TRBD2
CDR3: CASSSRTSGGLNTGELFF
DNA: TGTGCCAGCAGCTCGAGGACTAGCGGGGGCTTGAACACCGGGGAGCTGTTTTTT